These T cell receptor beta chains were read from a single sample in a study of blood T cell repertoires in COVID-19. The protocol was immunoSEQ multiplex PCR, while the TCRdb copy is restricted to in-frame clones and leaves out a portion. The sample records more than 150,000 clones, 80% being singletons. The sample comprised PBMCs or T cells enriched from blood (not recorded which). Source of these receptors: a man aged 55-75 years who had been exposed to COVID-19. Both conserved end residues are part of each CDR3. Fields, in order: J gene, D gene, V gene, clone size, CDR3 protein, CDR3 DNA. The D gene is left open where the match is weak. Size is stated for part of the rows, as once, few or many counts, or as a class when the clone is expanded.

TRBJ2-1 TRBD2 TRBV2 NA CASSDRPGGRTYEQFF TGTGCCAGCAGTGACCGGCCGGGAGGGCGGACGTACGAGCAGTTCTTC
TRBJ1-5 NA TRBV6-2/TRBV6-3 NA CASSYHGVNQPQHF TGTGCCAGCAGTTACCATGGAGTCAATCAGCCCCAGCATTTT
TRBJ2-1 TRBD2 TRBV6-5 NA CASSYIGGNWKNEQFF TGTGCCAGCAGTTATATCGGGGGGAATTGGAAAAATGAGCAGTTCTTC
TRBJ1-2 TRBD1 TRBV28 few CASSDAGGPEYGYTF TGTGCCAGCAGTGATGCAGGGGGCCCGGAATATGGCTACACCTTC
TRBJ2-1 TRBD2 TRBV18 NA CASSPKTSGYNEQFF TGTGCCAGCTCACCGAAGACTAGCGGATACAATGAGCAGTTCTTC
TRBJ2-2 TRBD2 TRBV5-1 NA CASSLRLAGGELFF TGCGCCAGCAGCTTGAGACTAGCGGGCGGGGAGCTGTTTTTT
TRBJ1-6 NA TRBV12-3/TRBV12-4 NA CASRDSSNSPLHF TGTGCCAGCAGGGACAGCTCAAATTCACCCCTCCACTTT
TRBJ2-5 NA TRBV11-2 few CASSRDTKETQYF TGTGCCAGCAGTCGGGACACCAAAGAGACCCAGTACTTC
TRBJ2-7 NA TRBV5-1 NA CASSPGLVVSHEQYF TGCGCCAGCAGCCCCGGGTTAGTAGTCAGCCACGAGCAGTACTTC
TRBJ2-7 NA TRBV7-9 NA CASSPHPYEQYF TGTGCCAGCAGCCCACACCCGTACGAGCAGTACTTC
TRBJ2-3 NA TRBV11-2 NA CASSLDGGSRDTQYF TGTGCCAGCAGCTTAGATGGAGGGAGCAGAGATACGCAGTATTTT
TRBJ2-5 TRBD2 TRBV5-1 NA CASSGSGGSVKETQYF TGCGCCAGCAGCGGTAGCGGGGGGTCGGTGAAAGAGACCCAGTACTTC
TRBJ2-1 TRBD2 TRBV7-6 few CASSLVSSGSYNEQFF TGTGCCAGCAGCTTAGTTTCTAGCGGTTCCTACAATGAGCAGTTCTTC
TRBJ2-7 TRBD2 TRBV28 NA CASSGPSGRSYEQYF TGTGCCAGCAGTGGCCCCAGCGGGAGATCCTACGAGCAGTACTTC
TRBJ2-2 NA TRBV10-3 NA CAISELGSANTGELFF TGTGCCATCAGTGAGTTAGGCAGCGCGAACACCGGGGAGCTGTTTTTT
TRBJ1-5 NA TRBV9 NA CASSVGRGLGDQPQHF TGTGCCAGCAGCGTAGGAAGGGGACTAGGGGACCAGCCCCAGCATTTT
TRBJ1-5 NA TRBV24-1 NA CATSDASRVSQPQHF TGTGCCACCAGTGATGCGTCGAGGGTTAGTCAGCCCCAGCATTTT
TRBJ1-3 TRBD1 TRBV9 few CASSVTGAHSGNTIYF TGTGCCAGCAGCGTGACAGGGGCGCACTCTGGAAACACCATATATTTT
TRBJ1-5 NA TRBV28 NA CASRESNQPQHF TGTGCCAGCCGGGAAAGCAATCAGCCCCAGCATTTT
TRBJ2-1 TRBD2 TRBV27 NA CASSSLAGDEQFF TGTGCCAGCAGTTCATTAGCGGGCGATGAGCAGTTCTTC
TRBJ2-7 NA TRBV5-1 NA CASSLGGRSYEQYF TGCGCCAGCAGCTTGGGCGGCAGATCCTACGAGCAGTACTTC
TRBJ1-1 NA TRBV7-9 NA CASSFGGQGEAFF TGTGCCAGCAGCTTCGGGGGTCAGGGTGAAGCTTTCTTT
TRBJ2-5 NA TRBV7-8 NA CASSLARGAGETQYF TGTGCCAGCAGCTTAGCCCGGGGGGCGGGGGAGACCCAGTACTTC
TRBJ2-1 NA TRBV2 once CASSESGGEQFF TGTGCCAGCAGTGAATCCGGGGGTGAGCAGTTCTTC
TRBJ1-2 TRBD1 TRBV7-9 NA CASSFTDRDGYTF TGTGCCAGCAGCTTCACCGACAGGGATGGCTACACCTTC
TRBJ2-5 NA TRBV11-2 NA CASSLGSRGVQETQYF TGTGCCAGCAGCTTAGGTAGCAGGGGGGTCCAAGAGACCCAGTACTTC
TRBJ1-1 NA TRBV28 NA CASQLPNQGSTEAFF TGTGCCAGCCAGTTACCGAACCAGGGTTCCACTGAAGCTTTCTTT
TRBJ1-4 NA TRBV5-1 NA CASSRDIPGPNEKLFF TGCGCCAGCAGCAGGGACATCCCAGGGCCTAATGAAAAACTGTTTTTT
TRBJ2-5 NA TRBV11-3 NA CASSPKDSEETQYF TGTGCCAGCAGCCCCAAGGACTCAGAAGAGACCCAGTACTTC
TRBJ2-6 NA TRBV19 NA CASSLRGAGANVLTF TGTGCCAGTAGTCTCAGGGGAGCTGGGGCCAACGTCCTGACTTTC
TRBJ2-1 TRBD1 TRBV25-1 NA CASSPLGQGINEQFF TGTGCCAGCAGTCCCCTGGGACAGGGGATCAATGAGCAGTTCTTC
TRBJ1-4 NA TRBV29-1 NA CSVRGEGTTNEKLFF TGCAGCGTTAGAGGGGAGGGGACAACTAATGAAAAACTGTTTTTT
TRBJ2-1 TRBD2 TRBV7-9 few CASSLISGAAFNEQFF TGTGCCAGCAGCTTAATAAGCGGGGCGGCGTTCAATGAGCAGTTCTTC
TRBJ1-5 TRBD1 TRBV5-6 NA CASSLGGQGPQPQHF TGTGCCAGCAGCTTGGGAGGACAGGGGCCCCAGCCCCAGCATTTT
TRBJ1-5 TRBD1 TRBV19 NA CASSLGTGGQPQHF TGTGCCAGTAGTCTGGGGACAGGGGGTCAGCCCCAGCATTTT
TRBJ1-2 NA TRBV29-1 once CSPKKQGGDYGYTF TGCAGCCCTAAAAAACAGGGTGGAGACTATGGCTACACCTTC
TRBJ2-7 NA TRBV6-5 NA CASLFSYEQYF TGTGCCAGCCTCTTTTCCTACGAGCAGTACTTC
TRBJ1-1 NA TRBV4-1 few CASSQDDTGMNTEAFF TGCGCCAGCAGCCAAGATGACACAGGGATGAACACTGAAGCTTTCTTT